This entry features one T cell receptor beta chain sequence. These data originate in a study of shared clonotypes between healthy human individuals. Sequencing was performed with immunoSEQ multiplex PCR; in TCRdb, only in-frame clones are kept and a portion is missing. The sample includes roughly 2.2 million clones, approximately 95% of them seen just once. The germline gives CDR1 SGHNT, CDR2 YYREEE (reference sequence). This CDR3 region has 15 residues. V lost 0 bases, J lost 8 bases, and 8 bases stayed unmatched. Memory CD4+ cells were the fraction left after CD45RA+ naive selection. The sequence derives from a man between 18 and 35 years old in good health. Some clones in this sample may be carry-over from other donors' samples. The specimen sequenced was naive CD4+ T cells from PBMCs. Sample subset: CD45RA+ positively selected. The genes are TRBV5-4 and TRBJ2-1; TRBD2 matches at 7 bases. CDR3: CASSLGLAAGDEQFF. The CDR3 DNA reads TGTGCCAGCAGCTTGGGTCTAGCGGCAGGAGATGAGCAGTTCTTC.